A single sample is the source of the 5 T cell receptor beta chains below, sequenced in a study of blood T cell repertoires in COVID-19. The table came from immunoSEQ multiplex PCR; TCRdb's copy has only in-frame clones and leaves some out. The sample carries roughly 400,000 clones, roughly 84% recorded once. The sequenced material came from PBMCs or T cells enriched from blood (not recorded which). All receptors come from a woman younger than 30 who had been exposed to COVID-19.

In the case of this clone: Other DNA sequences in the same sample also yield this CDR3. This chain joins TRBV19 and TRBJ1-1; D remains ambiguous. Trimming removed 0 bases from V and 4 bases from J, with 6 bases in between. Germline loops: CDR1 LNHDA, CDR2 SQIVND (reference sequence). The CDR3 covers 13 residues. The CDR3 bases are TGTGCCAGTAGTATAGATCGGGGCACTGAAGCTTTCTTT. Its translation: CASSIDRGTEAFF.

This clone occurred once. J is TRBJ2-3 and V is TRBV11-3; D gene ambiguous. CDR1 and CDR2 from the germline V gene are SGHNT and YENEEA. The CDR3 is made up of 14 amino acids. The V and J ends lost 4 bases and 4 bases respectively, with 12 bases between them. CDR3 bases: TGTGCCAGCAGCTACAACACGGGTGCAGATACGCAGTATTTT. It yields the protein CASSYNTGADTQYF.

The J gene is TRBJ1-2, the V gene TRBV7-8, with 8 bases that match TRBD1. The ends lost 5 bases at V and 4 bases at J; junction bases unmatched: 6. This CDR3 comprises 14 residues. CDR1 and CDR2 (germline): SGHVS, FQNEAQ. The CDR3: CASSIGQGSYGYTF. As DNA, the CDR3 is TGTGCCAGCAGCATCGGACAGGGTTCCTATGGCTACACCTTC.

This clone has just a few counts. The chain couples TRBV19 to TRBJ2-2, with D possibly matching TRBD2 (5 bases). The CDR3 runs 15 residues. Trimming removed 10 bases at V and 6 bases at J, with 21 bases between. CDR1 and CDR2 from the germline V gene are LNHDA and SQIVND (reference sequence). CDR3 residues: CATTPGIRFPGELFF. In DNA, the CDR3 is TGTGCCACGACTCCGGGAATCCGTTTCCCCGGGGAGCTGTTTTTT.

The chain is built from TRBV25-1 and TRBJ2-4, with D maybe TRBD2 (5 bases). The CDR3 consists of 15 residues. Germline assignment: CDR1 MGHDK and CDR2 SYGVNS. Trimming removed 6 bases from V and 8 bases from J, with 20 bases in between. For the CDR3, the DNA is TGTGCCAGCAGAGCTATTCGCGGGTCTAAGGACATTCAGTACTTC. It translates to CASRAIRGSKDIQYF.